This TCR beta chain was captured in a study of kidney transplant recipient with SARS-CoV-2 infection. V was clipped by 6 bases and J by 15 bases; unmatched bases: 9. Looked up from germline, CDR1 is MNHGY and CDR2 is SAAAGT. This CDR3 region has 12 residues. This clonotype was seen many times. TCRdb itself ran the reads through MiXCR, one entry per CDR3 protein. The table lists about 250,000 distinct CDR3 sequences, more than 25% of them singletons, with roughly 7% in the top ten. The TCR comes from a male patient aged 25-45 years who had COVID-19 and was a kidney transplant recipient. Certain T cells may be donor cells from the graft. The chain has TRBV6-8 and TRBJ2-1, with 9 bases that match TRBD2. The sequenced sample was a blood sample, obtained at baseline and on roughly day 110 from a kidney transplant recipient. The CDR3 nucleotides read TGTGCCAGCAGAGACGGGGGACTAGCCGTGTTCTTC. Its protein product is CASRDGGLAVFF.